These 28 T cell receptor beta chains were all obtained from the same sample, sequenced in a study of cytomegalovirus exposure and HLA in healthy donors. Produced via immunoSEQ multiplex PCR; TCRdb's table is partial and in-frame only. The table records about 140,000 clones, around 87% of them present only once. The source material was PBMCs. The receptors were gathered from a man between 18 and 35 years old in good health and CMV-seropositive.

CDR3 nucleotide sequence: TGTGCCAGCAGTCTATGGGGAGACACTGAAGCTTTCTTT. Protein: CASSLWGDTEAFF. The chain uses TRBV25-1 and TRBJ1-1; D gene unclear. Germline V gene data show CDR1 as MGHDK and CDR2 as SYGVNS. The CDR3 spans 13 residues. Trimming took off 5 bases at V and 3 bases at J, with 10 bases between the two ends.

The chain has TRBV9 and TRBJ2-1, with a possible D match to TRBD1 (6 bases). From germline, CDR1 is SGDLS and CDR2 YYNGEE. V lost 2 bases and J 0 bases, leaving 9 bases between the germline ends. The CDR3 has 15 amino acids. The CDR3 sequence is CASSVRGNSYNEQFF. DNA of the CDR3: TGTGCCAGCAGCGTCAGGGGCAACTCCTACAATGAGCAGTTCTTC.

This chain joins TRBV5-5 and TRBJ2-1; perhaps TRBD1 as D (6 bases). V was trimmed by 3 bases and J by 7 bases, leaving 8 bases between them. Germline lookup yields CDR1 SGHKS and CDR2 YYEKEE (reference sequence). The CDR3 has 12 residues. The CDR3 DNA reads as TGTGCCAGCAGCTCTAGGGGGAATGAGCAGTTCTTC. This codes for CASSSRGNEQFF.

V gene TRBV9 combines with J gene TRBJ2-4; TRBD2 matches at 8 bases. This CDR3 is built from 14 residues. V gave up 3 bases and J gave up 7 bases; unmatched junction bases: 6. Germline CDR1 and CDR2: SGDLS and YYNGEE. The CDR3 DNA is TGTGCCAGCAGCGCGAGCGGGAGTTGGAACATTCAGTACTTC. The encoded protein is CASSASGSWNIQYF.

For the CDR3, the DNA is TGTGCCAGCAGATCCTATGGACAGGTCGTTGAAGCTTTCTTT. It encodes CASRSYGQVVEAFF. The V call is TRBV2, the J call TRBJ1-1; TRBD1 aligns across 7 bases. The CDR3 extends over 14 amino acids. Germline CDR1 SNHLY, CDR2 FYNNEI. V dropped 6 bases and J dropped 7; count of bases not matched to a gene: 11.

The chain employs TRBV19 and TRBJ2-3; possibly TRBD2 for D (5 bases). Trimming pared 3 bases from V and 6 bases from J, leaving 16 bases between. Germline V lookup: CDR1 LNHDA, CDR2 SQIVND (reference sequence). The CDR3 is made up of 15 amino acids. The CDR3 bases are TGTGCCAGTAGTATGAGGAGGCCCACAGCGGATACGCAGTATTTT. Translation gives CASSMRRPTADTQYF.

V and J are TRBV10-2 and TRBJ1-4; tentative D call: TRBD1 (5 bases). The CDR3 contains 15 residues. Looked up from germline, CDR1 is WSHSY and CDR2 is SAAADI. V was trimmed by 6 bases and J by 0 bases, leaving 11 bases between them. CDR3 residues: CASSGHLATNEKLFF. The CDR3 DNA reads as TGCGCCAGCAGCGGACACCTTGCAACTAATGAAAAACTGTTTTTT.

The chain is built from TRBV2 and TRBJ2-7, with D possibly TRBD1 on 5 matching bases. V gave up 3 bases and J gave up 2 bases, with 11 bases separating them. Germline loops: CDR1 SNHLY, CDR2 FYNNEI. The CDR3 extends over 14 amino acids. CDR3 in amino acids: CASSDLDKAYEQYF. The CDR3 DNA reads TGTGCCAGCAGTGACTTGGACAAAGCCTACGAGCAGTACTTC.

The chain couples TRBV10-3 to TRBJ2-7; TRBD1 might be the D (5 bases). This CDR3 has 13 amino acids. The germline V gene has CDR1 ENHRY and CDR2 SYGVKD. V dropped 4 bases and J dropped 5 bases, with 12 bases sitting between them. CDR3 coding DNA: TGTGCCATCAGTGGGGGCAGGGTGAACGAGCAGTACTTC. Amino acid sequence: CAISGGRVNEQYF.

The chain uses TRBV19 and TRBJ1-1; the match to TRBD1 covers 7 bases. This CDR3 spans 11 amino acids. J gave up 9 bases and V 10 bases, and 8 bases lay outside the gene matches. CDR1 and CDR2 from the germline V gene are LNHDA and SQIVND (reference sequence). The CDR3 nucleotides are TGTGCCACCGCAGACAGGGAAAAAGCTTTCTTT. The encoded protein is CATADREKAFF.

The chain employs TRBV5-1 and TRBJ1-4; 10 bases are shared with TRBD1. Trimming at V came to 3 bases and at J to 5 bases, leaving 1 base not matched to a gene. CDR1 and CDR2 from the germline V gene are SGHRS and YFSETQ. The CDR3 runs 14 residues. CDR3 DNA sequence: TGCGCCAGCAGCTCGGGACAGGGGAATGAAAAACTGTTTTTT. Protein product: CASSSGQGNEKLFF.

The sample holds one count of this clone. The V and J genes are TRBV2 and TRBJ1-3, with unresolved D. Germline V gene sequence: CDR1 SNHLY, CDR2 FYNNEI. CDR3 length: 15 amino acids. Deletions cut 6 bases from V and 4 bases from J, with 16 bases between. The CDR3 sequence is CASSYLPTYGNTIYF. The CDR3 DNA is TGTGCCAGCAGCTATCTCCCAACTTACGGAAACACCATATATTTT. The whole variable domain, remainder taken from reference TRBV2 and TRBJ1-3, is EPEVTQTPSHQVTQMGQEVILRCVPISNHLYFYWYRQILGQKVEFLVSFYNNEISEKSEIFDDQFSVERPDGSNFTLKIRSTKLEDSAMYFCASSYLPTYGNTIYFGEGSWLTVV.

The chain couples TRBV13 to TRBJ2-2; a weak D match, TRBD1 (6 bases). The V and J ends lost 3 bases and 4 bases respectively, with 9 bases between them. The CDR3 is 14 residues long. From germline, CDR1 is PRHDT and CDR2 FYEKMQ (reference sequence). The CDR3 DNA sequence: TGTGCCAGCAGCTTTCAGGGGTTCACCGGGGAGCTGTTTTTT. It is translated as CASSFQGFTGELFF.

For the CDR3, the DNA is TGTGCCTGGAGCGTCGGACAGGGTGTTGAAGCTTTCTTT. This gives the protein CAWSVGQGVEAFF. The chain links TRBV30 to TRBJ1-1, with TRBD1 identical over 8 bases. This CDR3 spans 13 amino acids. V was pared by 3 bases and J by 7 bases, with 7 bases of the junction left unmatched. The germline V gene has CDR1 GTSNPN and CDR2 SVGIG (reference sequence).

The V and J genes are TRBV7-2 and TRBJ1-4; 7 bases align to TRBD1. Germline CDR1 and CDR2: SGHTA and FQGNSA. The CDR3 totals 14 residues. The J segment lost 7 bases and the V segment lost 5 bases, leaving 7 bases of the junction unmatched. The CDR3 region is CASSRAGGTEKLFF. In DNA form, the CDR3 reads TGTGCCAGCAGCCGAGCAGGGGGGACTGAAAAACTGTTTTTT.

This clone has a count of ten or more. This chain joins TRBV5-4 and TRBJ2-7; TRBD1 matches at 8 bases. The CDR3 consists of 13 residues. Germline V gene data show CDR1 as SGHNT and CDR2 as YYREEE (reference sequence). V was pared by 3 bases and J by 6 bases, with 5 bases of the junction left unmatched. This CDR3 is CASSSDRGGEQYF. The CDR3 nucleotides are TGTGCCAGCAGCTCCGACAGGGGTGGCGAGCAGTACTTC.

The genes are TRBV6-5 and TRBJ2-7; possible D gene TRBD2, 5 bases. Trimming took off 2 bases at V and 2 bases at J, with 13 bases between the two ends. The germline V gene encodes CDR1 MNHEY and CDR2 SVGAGI. This CDR3 is built from 15 residues. The CDR3, as DNA: TGTGCCAGCAGTTACGCGGCGCGGGCTCCCTACGAGCAGTACTTC. The encoded protein is CASSYAARAPYEQYF.

The chain links TRBV7-8 to TRBJ2-5; D possibly corresponds to TRBD2 (6 bases). V lost 6 bases and J 5 bases, leaving 19 bases between the germline ends. The CDR3 runs 15 residues. Germline CDR1 is SGHVS and CDR2 is FQNEAQ. CDR3 DNA: TGTGCCAGCAGGCGGGGACCTTACCAACCGGAGACCCAGTACTTC. It translates to CASRRGPYQPETQYF. Full variable domain (missing parts from reference TRBV7-8 and TRBJ2-5): GAGVSQSPRYKVAKRGQDVALRCDPISGHVSLFWYQQALGQGPEFLTYFQNEAQLDKSGLPSDRFFAERPEGSVSTLKIQRTQQEDSAVYLCASRRGPYQPETQYFGPGTRLLVL.

CDR3: CASSLAGGIYEQYF. The CDR3 bases are TGTGCCAGCAGCTTAGCGGGAGGGATTTACGAGCAGTACTTC. The rearrangement links TRBV7-2 to TRBJ2-7; 7 nucleotides line up with TRBD2. CDR1 is SGHTA and CDR2 is FQGNSA in the germline V gene. After removal of 0 bases from V and 4 bases from J, the junction contained 3 bases not matched to a gene. This CDR3 has 14 amino acids.

This clone was observed a single time. The chain combines TRBV19 with TRBJ1-1; 10 bases are shared with TRBD1. With 5 bases clipped from V and 11 bases from J, the junction kept 8 bases outside the gene matches. The CDR3 contains 13 residues. Germline CDR1 and CDR2: LNHDA and SQIVND (reference sequence). CDR3 DNA: TGTGCCAGTAGTGCCCGGGACAGGGGACGGGCTTTCTTT. Amino acid sequence: CASSARDRGRAFF.

The V gene is TRBV5-1, the J gene TRBJ2-7; 7 nucleotides align to TRBD1. The CDR3 is 14 amino acids. J gave up 1 base and V 7 bases, and 8 bases lay outside the gene matches. The germline V gene encodes CDR1 SGHRS and CDR2 YFSETQ. The CDR3 loop reads CASGKGARSYEQYF. The CDR3 nucleotides read TGCGCCAGCGGTAAGGGGGCGCGATCCTACGAGCAGTACTTC. The variable domain in full, with the rest retrieved from reference TRBV5-1 and TRBJ2-7, is KAGVTQTPRYLIKTRGQQVTLSCSPISGHRSVSWYQQTPGQGLQFLFEYFSETQRNKGNFPGRFSGRQFSNSRSEMNVSTLELGDSALYLCASGKGARSYEQYFGPGTRLTVT.

The chain couples TRBV5-1 to TRBJ1-1; TRBD1 agrees at 8 bases. This CDR3 spans 16 amino acids. Trimming cost V 3 bases and J 1 base; bases outside gene matches: 8. Germline CDR1 SGHRS, CDR2 YFSETQ. CDR3 sequence: CASSWRTGFGNTEAFF. As DNA, the CDR3 is TGCGCCAGCAGCTGGAGGACAGGGTTCGGGAACACTGAAGCTTTCTTT.

This chain links TRBV6-5 with TRBJ1-5; TRBD1 matches at 7 bases. Germline V gives CDR1 MNHEY, CDR2 SVGAGI. V shed 10 bases and J 6 bases; nucleotides not matched to a gene: 9. The CDR3 is 13 residues long. CDR3 residues: CATRRQGGQPQHF. CDR3 in DNA: TGTGCCACCCGTCGACAGGGAGGTCAGCCCCAGCATTTT.

This chain joins TRBV10-3 and TRBJ1-2; tentative D call: TRBD1 (6 bases). Looked up from germline, CDR1 is ENHRY and CDR2 is SYGVKD. V gave up 6 bases and J gave up 7 bases, with 12 bases separating them. The CDR3 loop spans 12 amino acids. The CDR3 bases are TGTGCCATCAGAGGGGGGGCTCGTGGCTACACCTTC. Translation: CAIRGGARGYTF.

The rearrangement uses TRBV2 and TRBJ2-2; TRBD1 matches 12 bases. This CDR3 region has 16 residues. CDR1 is SNHLY and CDR2 is FYNNEI in the germline V gene. Trimming took 5 bases from V and 4 from J; bases not matched to a gene: 5. The CDR3 sequence is CASSQGQGAGTGELFF. DNA of the CDR3: TGTGCCAGCAGTCAGGGACAGGGGGCGGGCACCGGGGAGCTGTTTTTT.

For this clone: The identical CDR3 is also encoded by other nucleotide sequences in the sample. This chain joins TRBV5-4 and TRBJ2-5; 9 bases fit TRBD1. The CDR3 has 14 amino acids. Germline CDR1 reads SGHNT; CDR2 reads YYREEE (reference sequence). With V trimmed by 2 bases and J by 2 bases, 1 base remained unmatched. The CDR3 region is CASSFGQGQETQYF. The CDR3 bases are TGTGCCAGCAGCTTTGGACAGGGGCAAGAGACCCAGTACTTC.

The chain combines TRBV5-1 with TRBJ2-3, with TRBD2 matching 8 bases. Trimming removed 3 bases from V and 6 bases from J; junction bases left unmatched: 6. CDR1 and CDR2 from the germline V gene are SGHRS and YFSETQ. This CDR3 region has 14 residues. The CDR3 DNA reads TGCGCCAGCAGCTCCGGTGGCGGGGGGGATACGCAGTATTTT. Its protein product is CASSSGGGGDTQYF.

The chain uses TRBV2 and TRBJ1-2; 8 bases line up with TRBD1. The CDR3 length is 13 residues. Germline CDR1 is SNHLY and CDR2 is FYNNEI. Trimming at V came to 2 bases and at J to 4 bases, leaving 0 bases not matched to a gene. The CDR3 here is CASSETGGYGYTF. CDR3 sequence (DNA): TGTGCCAGCAGTGAAACAGGGGGCTATGGCTACACCTTC.